A single sample is the source of the 3 T cell receptor beta chains below, sequenced in a study of blood T cell repertoires in COVID-19. The assay was immunoSEQ multiplex PCR, and TCRdb's table has in-frame clones only and misses some. Of 250,000 to 300,000 clones in the sample, roughly nine tenths are singletons; the top ten hold over 9.5%. Sequencing used peripheral blood. These receptors all stem from a woman aged 25 to 39 with COVID-19, enrolled during active disease.

This clone was counted once. The rearrangement links TRBV10-3 to TRBJ1-2; 7 bases line up with TRBD1. CDR3 length equals 13 residues. Looked up from germline, CDR1 is ENHRY and CDR2 is SYGVKD. J was trimmed by 8 bases and V by 6 bases; bases with no gene match: 9. The CDR3 spells CAISELQGRGYTF. DNA of the CDR3: TGTGCCATCAGCGAACTACAGGGGCGAGGCTACACCTTC.

The table lists this clone with many counts. The chain uses TRBV6-5 and TRBJ1-1; no clear D gene. V dropped 6 bases and J dropped 0 bases, with 14 bases sitting between them. CDR1 and CDR2 (germline): MNHEY, SVGAGI. The CDR3 extends over 15 amino acids. The CDR3 reads CASRPGPQLNTEAFF. The CDR3 DNA follows: TGTGCCAGCAGACCTGGCCCGCAGTTGAACACTGAAGCTTTCTTT.

This chain connects TRBV27 to TRBJ1-2; D possibly corresponds to TRBD1 (6 bases). Per germline, CDR1 MNHEY and CDR2 SMNVEV (reference sequence). The V end lost 8 bases, the J end lost 7 bases, and 26 bases lay between the germline ends. The CDR3 length is 16 residues. CDR3 nucleotide sequence: TGTGCCAGCGAATGGACAGTCGGCTCCCGAGGGCGTGGCTACACCTTC. This gives the protein CASEWTVGSRGRGYTF.